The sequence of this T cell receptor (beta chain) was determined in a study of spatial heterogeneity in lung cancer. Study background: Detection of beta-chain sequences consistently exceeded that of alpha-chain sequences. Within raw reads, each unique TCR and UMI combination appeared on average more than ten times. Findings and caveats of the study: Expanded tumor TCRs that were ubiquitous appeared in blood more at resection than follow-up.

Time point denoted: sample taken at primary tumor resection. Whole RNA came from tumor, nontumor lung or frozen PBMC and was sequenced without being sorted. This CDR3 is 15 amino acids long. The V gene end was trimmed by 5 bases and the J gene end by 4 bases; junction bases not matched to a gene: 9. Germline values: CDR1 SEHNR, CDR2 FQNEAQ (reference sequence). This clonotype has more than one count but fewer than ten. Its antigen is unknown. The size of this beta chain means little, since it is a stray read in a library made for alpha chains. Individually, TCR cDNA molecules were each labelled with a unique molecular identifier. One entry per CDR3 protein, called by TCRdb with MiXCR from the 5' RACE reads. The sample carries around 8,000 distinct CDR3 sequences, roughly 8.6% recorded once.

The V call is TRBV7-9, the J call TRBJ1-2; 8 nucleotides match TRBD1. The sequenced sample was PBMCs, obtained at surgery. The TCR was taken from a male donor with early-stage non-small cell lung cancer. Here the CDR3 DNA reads TGTGCCAGCAGCCTCTACACGACAGGGGCCTATGGCTACACCTTC. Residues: CASSLYTTGAYGYTF.